This is a list of T cell receptor beta chains from one sample in a study of Ad26.COV2.S vaccination and SARS-CoV-2 variants. Sequencing was performed with immunoSEQ multiplex PCR; in TCRdb, only in-frame clones are kept and a portion is missing. The sample records a few hundred thousand clones, 80% to 90% being singletons. This specimen consisted of peripheral blood, obtained in a trial of Ad26.COV2.S vaccine versus placebo. The receptor source for this set is a person between 18 and 65 years old who received the Ad26.COV2.S COVID-19 vaccine or a placebo. Both conserved end residues are part of each CDR3. D genes are given only for firm matches. Not every row has a clone size; where given, it reads once, few, many or a size class.

J gene	clone size	V gene	D gene	CDR3 protein	CDR3 DNA
TRBJ2-1	NA	TRBV7-9	NA	CASSPGGVPLGSNEQFF	TGTGCCAGCAGCCCAGGGGGGGTCCCCCTGGGGTCGAATGAGCAGTTCTTC
TRBJ2-6	NA	TRBV30	NA	CAWSRDRTRSGANVLTF	TGTGCCTGGAGCCGTGATCGGACGCGCTCTGGGGCCAACGTCCTGACTTTC
TRBJ2-1	NA	TRBV9	NA	CASSVEVSGAYNEQFF	TGTGCCAGCAGCGTAGAGGTGTCAGGGGCCTACAATGAGCAGTTCTTC
TRBJ1-2	NA	TRBV3-1/TRBV3-2	NA	CASSQENYGYTF	TGTGCCAGCAGCCAAGAGAACTATGGCTACACCTTC
TRBJ2-7	NA	TRBV5-1	NA	CASSSGPSGSYEQYF	TGCGCCAGCAGCTCGGGCCCATCCGGTTCCTACGAGCAGTACTTC
TRBJ1-6	NA	TRBV11-2	NA	CASSVHQINSPLHF	TGTGCCAGCAGCGTTCACCAGATCAATTCACCCCTCCACTTT
TRBJ1-1	once	TRBV4-3	TRBD1	CASSQLQGSGEAFF	TGCGCCAGCAGCCAATTACAGGGGTCCGGTGAAGCTTTCTTT
TRBJ1-2	NA	TRBV18	NA	CASSPAPAGARGYGYTF	TGTGCCAGCTCACCTGCCCCTGCAGGCGCAAGGGGCTATGGCTACACCTTC
TRBJ2-7	NA	TRBV7-6	TRBD2	CASSFSSGYEQYF	TGTGCCAGCAGCTTCTCTAGCGGGTACGAGCAGTACTTC
TRBJ1-6	NA	TRBV18	NA	CASSPQGENSPLHF	TGTGCCAGCTCACCACAGGGGGAGAATTCACCCCTCCACTTT
TRBJ1-2	NA	TRBV14	NA	CASSQGPGNVYGYTF	TGTGCCAGCAGCCAAGGGCCAGGGAACGTCTATGGCTACACCTTC
TRBJ1-2	NA	TRBV11-2	TRBD1	CASSFRQGGGYTF	TGTGCCAGCAGCTTCCGACAGGGAGGAGGCTACACCTTC
TRBJ2-7	NA	TRBV4-1	NA	CASSQVGSYEQYF	TGCGCCAGCAGCCAAGTTGGATCCTACGAGCAGTACTTC
TRBJ1-1	few	TRBV5-1	NA	CASSPREGGLTEAFF	TGCGCCAGCAGTCCTCGAGAGGGGGGATTGACTGAAGCTTTCTTT
TRBJ2-5	NA	TRBV6-6	NA	CASSPLNGPDSFQETQYF	TGTGCCAGCAGTCCCCTTAACGGGCCCGACAGCTTTCAAGAGACCCAGTACTTC
TRBJ1-1	once	TRBV5-4	NA	CASSLGVKGPEAFF	TGTGCCAGCAGCTTGGGGGTGAAGGGGCCTGAAGCTTTCTTT
TRBJ2-5	NA	TRBV6-6	NA	CASSYNPEETQYF	TGTGCCAGCAGTTACAACCCCGAAGAGACCCAGTACTTC
TRBJ2-4	NA	TRBV6-5	TRBD1	CASQQGIRNIQYF	TGTGCCAGCCAACAGGGGATTCGAAACATTCAGTACTTC
TRBJ1-5	NA	TRBV5-4	TRBD1	CASRDRDSNQPQHF	TGTGCCAGCAGAGACAGGGATAGCAATCAGCCCCAGCATTTT
TRBJ2-4	NA	TRBV4-3	TRBD1	CASSQGQGAAKNIQYF	TGCGCCAGCAGCCAAGGACAGGGGGCCGCCAAAAACATTCAGTACTTC
TRBJ2-1	NA	TRBV10-3	TRBD2	CAIRSGGVDEQFF	TGTGCCATCAGGAGCGGGGGGGTCGATGAGCAGTTCTTC
TRBJ2-7	NA	TRBV27	TRBD1	CASSSNRGRYEQYF	TGTGCCAGCAGTTCTAACAGGGGGCGGTACGAGCAGTACTTC